This T cell receptor beta chain was observed in a study of T cell changes during pregnancy in multiple sclerosis. Repertoires were generated with immunoSEQ multiplex PCR, while TCRdb's copy carries only in-frame clones and drops some. The sample has approximately 79,000 clones, roughly 95% seen once. The CDR3 totals 14 residues. The germline V gene encodes CDR1 MNHEY and CDR2 SVGAGI. V was cut by 1 base and J by 7 bases, with 13 bases left in between. The clonotype was recovered from a female donor in good health, enrolled as a control in a pregnancy study. The rearrangement joins TRBV6-5 to TRBJ1-1; tentatively, D is TRBD1 (5 bases). The starting material was peripheral blood, obtained in the second trimester of pregnancy. This CDR3 reads CASSYFSGEIEAFF. The CDR3 region has the DNA TGTGCCAGCAGTTACTTTTCGGGGGAGATTGAAGCTTTCTTT.